This T cell receptor (beta chain) emerged from a study of PD-1 blockade in classical Hodgkin lymphoma. Study-wide context: Treatment was intravenous nivolumab, 3 mg/kg every 2 weeks, until progression. Overall study findings and caveats: Nivolumab initiation under 1 year post-ASCT meant exclusion. It was among complete responders that baseline diversity resembled that of newly diagnosed patients.

In the case of this clone: Its antigen is not identified.

There are 15 residues in the CDR3. CDR1 KGHSH and CDR2 LQKENI come from the germline V gene. V was pared by 0 bases and J by 1 base, with 9 bases between. Every patient was affected by relapse after autologous stem cell transplantation, while exposure to brentuximab vedotin was not uniform. Patients' outcomes at their best amounted to complete response, partial response or progressive disease. Produced via immunoSEQ multiplex PCR; TCRdb's table is partial and in-frame only. The sample includes tens of thousands of clones, 85% to 90% of them seen just once. This specimen consisted of peripheral blood mononuclear cells (PBMCs), obtained at baseline. The genes are TRBV18 and TRBJ1-1; D ambiguous. This receptor was taken from a human donor with classical Hodgkin lymphoma. DNA for the CDR3: TGTGCCAGCTCACCACCGTCACAGACGAACACTGAAGCTTTCTTT. Translating gives CASSPPSQTNTEAFF.